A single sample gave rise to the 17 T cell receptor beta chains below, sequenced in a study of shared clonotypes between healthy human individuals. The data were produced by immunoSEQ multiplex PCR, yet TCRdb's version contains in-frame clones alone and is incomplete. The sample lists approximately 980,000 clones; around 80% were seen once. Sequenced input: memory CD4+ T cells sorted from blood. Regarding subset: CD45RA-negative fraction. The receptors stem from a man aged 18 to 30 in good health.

The DNA of the CDR3 is TGTGCCAGCAGCTTGGGTCAGGGTAACGTCCTGACTTTC. This codes for CASSLGQGNVLTF. The J gene is TRBJ2-6, the V gene TRBV5-5, with a weak D call TRBD1 (5 bases). This CDR3 is 13 amino acids long. Germline lookup yields CDR1 SGHKS and CDR2 YYEKEE (reference sequence). Trimming stripped 0 bases from V and 10 bases from J, with 8 bases between.

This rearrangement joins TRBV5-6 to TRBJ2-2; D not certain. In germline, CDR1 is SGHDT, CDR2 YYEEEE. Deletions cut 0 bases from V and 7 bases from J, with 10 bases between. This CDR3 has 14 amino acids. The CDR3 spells CASSLEVGNGELFF. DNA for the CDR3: TGTGCCAGCAGCTTGGAAGTGGGGAACGGGGAGCTGTTTTTT. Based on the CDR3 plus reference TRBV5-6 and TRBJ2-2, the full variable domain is DAGVTQSPTHLIKTRGQQVTLRCSPKSGHDTVSWYQQALGQGPQFIFQYYEEEERQRGNFPDRFSGHQFPNYSSELNVNALLLGDSALYLCASSLEVGNGELFFGEGSRLTVL.

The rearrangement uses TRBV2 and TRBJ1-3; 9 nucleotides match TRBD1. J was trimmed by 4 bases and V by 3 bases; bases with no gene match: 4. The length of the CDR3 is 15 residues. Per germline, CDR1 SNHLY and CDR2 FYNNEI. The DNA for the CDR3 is TGTGCCAGCAGTGACAAAACAGGGGGCGGAAACACCATATATTTT. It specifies CASSDKTGGGNTIYF.

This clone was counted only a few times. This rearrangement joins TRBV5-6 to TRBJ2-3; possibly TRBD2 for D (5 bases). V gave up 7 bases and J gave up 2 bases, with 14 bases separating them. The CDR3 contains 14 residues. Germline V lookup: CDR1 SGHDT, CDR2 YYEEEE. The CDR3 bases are TGTGCCAGCGGGCCTGACTACTCCACAGATACGCAGTATTTT. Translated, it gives CASGPDYSTDTQYF.

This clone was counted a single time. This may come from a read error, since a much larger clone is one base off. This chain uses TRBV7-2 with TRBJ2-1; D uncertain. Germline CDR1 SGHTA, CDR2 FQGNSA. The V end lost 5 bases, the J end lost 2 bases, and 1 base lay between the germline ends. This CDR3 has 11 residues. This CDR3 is CASSPYNEQFF. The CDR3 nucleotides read TGTGCCAGCAGCCCCTACAATGAGCAGTTCTTC. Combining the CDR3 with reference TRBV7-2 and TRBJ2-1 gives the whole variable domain GAGVSQSPSNKVTEKGKDVELRCDPISGHTALYWYRQSLGQGLEFLIYFQGNSAPDKSGLPSDRFSAERTGGSVSTLTIQRTQQEDSAVYLCASSPYNEQFFGPGTRLTVL.

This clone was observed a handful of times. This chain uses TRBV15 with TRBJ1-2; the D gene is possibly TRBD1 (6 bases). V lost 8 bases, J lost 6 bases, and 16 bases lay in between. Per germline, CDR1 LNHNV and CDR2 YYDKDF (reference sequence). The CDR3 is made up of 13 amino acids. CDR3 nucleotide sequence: TGTGCCACCTCTTTCAGGGGTGTGGATGGCTACACCTTC. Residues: CATSFRGVDGYTF.

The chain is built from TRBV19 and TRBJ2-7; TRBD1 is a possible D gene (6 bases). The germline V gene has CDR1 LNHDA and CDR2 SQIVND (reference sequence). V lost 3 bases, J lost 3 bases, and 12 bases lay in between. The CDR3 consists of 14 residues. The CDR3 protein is CASSMGAAGYEQYF. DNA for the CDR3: TGTGCCAGTAGTATGGGGGCAGCTGGCTACGAGCAGTACTTC.

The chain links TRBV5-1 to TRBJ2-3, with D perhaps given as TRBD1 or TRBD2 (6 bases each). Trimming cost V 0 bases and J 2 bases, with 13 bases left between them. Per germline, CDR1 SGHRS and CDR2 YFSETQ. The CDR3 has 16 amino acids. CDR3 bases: TGCGCCAGCAGCTTGGCCGGGGGCGGGAACACAGATACGCAGTATTTT. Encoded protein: CASSLAGGGNTDTQYF.

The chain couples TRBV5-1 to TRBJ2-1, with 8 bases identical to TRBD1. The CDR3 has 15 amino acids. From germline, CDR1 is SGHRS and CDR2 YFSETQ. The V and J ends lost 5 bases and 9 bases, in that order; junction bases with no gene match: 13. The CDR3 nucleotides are TGCGCCAGCAGGGGATTGGACAGGGTTGAGGTTGAGCAGTTCTTC. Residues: CASRGLDRVEVEQFF.

DNA of the CDR3: TGTGCCTGGAGACTAGCGGGAGGATACGAGCAGTACTTC. Encoded protein: CAWRLAGGYEQYF. The rearrangement uses TRBV30 and TRBJ2-7; 12 bases align to TRBD2. There are 13 residues in the CDR3. V was pared by 3 bases and J by 4 bases, with 1 base of the junction left unmatched. CDR1 is GTSNPN, CDR2 SVGIG, per germline (reference sequence).

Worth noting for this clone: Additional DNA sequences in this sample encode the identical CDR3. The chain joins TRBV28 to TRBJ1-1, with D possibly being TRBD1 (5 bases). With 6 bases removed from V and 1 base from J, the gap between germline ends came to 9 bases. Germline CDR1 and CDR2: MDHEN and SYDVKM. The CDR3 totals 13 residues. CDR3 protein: CASRRQGNTEAFF. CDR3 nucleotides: TGTGCCAGCAGAAGGCAGGGGAACACTGAAGCTTTCTTT.

In nucleotides, the CDR3 is TGTGCCAGTGGCCAAGGACAGGGTTTGGAAGAGACCCAGTACTTC. The encoded protein is CASGQGQGLEETQYF. The chain combines TRBV19 with TRBJ2-5, with TRBD1 matching 8 bases. J lost 3 bases, V lost 8 bases, and 11 bases had no gene match. The CDR3 consists of 15 residues. Germline CDR1 is LNHDA and CDR2 is SQIVND (reference sequence). Full variable domain (outside the CDR3, taken from reference TRBV19 and TRBJ2-5): DGGITQSPKYLFRKEGQNVTLSCEQNLNHDAMYWYRQDPGQGLRLIYYSQIVNDFQKGDIAEGYSVSREKKESFPLTVTSAQKNPTAFYLCASGQGQGLEETQYFGPGTRLLVL.

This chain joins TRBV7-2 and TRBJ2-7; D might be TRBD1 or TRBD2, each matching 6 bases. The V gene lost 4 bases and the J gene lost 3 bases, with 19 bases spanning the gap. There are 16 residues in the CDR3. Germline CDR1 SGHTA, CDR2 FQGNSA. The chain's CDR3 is CASSSRGGGSRYEQYF. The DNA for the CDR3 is TGTGCCAGCAGCTCTCGAGGAGGGGGAAGTCGCTACGAGCAGTACTTC.

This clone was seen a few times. The CDR3 DNA follows: TGTGCCAGCGGGAGGGACAGGATGTTCTACGAGCAGTACTTC. This codes for CASGRDRMFYEQYF. The chain employs TRBV5-6 and TRBJ2-7, with D perhaps TRBD1 (8 bases). The CDR3 is 14 residues long. Trimming removed 7 bases at V and 3 bases at J, with 17 bases between. Germline assignment: CDR1 SGHDT and CDR2 YYEEEE.

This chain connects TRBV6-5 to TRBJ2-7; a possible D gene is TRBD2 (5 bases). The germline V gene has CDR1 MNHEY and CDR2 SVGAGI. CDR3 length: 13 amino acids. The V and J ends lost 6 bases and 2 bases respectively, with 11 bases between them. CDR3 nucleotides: TGTGCCAGCAGGCGGCCGGGAACCTACGAGCAGTACTTC. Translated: CASRRPGTYEQYF.

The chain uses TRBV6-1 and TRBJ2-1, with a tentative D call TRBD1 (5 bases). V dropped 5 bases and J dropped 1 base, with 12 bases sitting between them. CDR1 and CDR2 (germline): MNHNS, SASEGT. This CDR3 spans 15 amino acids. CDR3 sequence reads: CASSTQGGSYNEQFF. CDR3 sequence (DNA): TGTGCCAGCAGTACCCAGGGCGGATCCTACAATGAGCAGTTCTTC.

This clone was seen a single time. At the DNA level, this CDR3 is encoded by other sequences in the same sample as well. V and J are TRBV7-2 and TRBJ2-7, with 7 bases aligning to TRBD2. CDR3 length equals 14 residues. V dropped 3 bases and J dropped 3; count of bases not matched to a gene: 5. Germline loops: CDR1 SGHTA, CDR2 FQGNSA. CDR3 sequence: CASSFTGGVYEQYF. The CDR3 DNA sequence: TGTGCCAGCAGCTTTACGGGGGGTGTCTACGAGCAGTACTTC.